Below are 31 T cell receptor beta chains sequenced from a single sample in a study of PD-L1 blockade in urothelial cancer. This sample's time point: peripheral blood 6 weeks after treatment start. Generated by immunoSEQ multiplex PCR, the TCRdb table keeps only in-frame clones and is missing some. The top ten clones hold around 1.7% of a sample with about 120,000 clones, around nine tenths of them seen once. The sequences come from PBMCs, collected around atezolizumab (anti-PD-L1) treatment. These receptors came from a man between 60 and 75 years old with urothelial cancer.

This rearrangement joins TRBV10-3 to TRBJ2-7; D is unresolved. The germline V gene has CDR1 ENHRY and CDR2 SYGVKD. The CDR3 runs to 13 residues. Trimming took off 0 bases at V and 5 bases at J, with 8 bases between the two ends. The CDR3 bases are TGTGCCATCAGTGAGTCTGGCCTCAACGAGCAGTACTTC. It encodes CAISESGLNEQYF.

The gene calls are TRBV11-2 and TRBJ2-5; 7 positions agree with TRBD1. The V segment lost 6 bases and the J segment 2 bases; nucleotides outside the gene matches: 9. CDR3 size: 15 residues. The germline V gene has CDR1 SGHAT and CDR2 FQNNGV. CDR3 amino acids: CASSRWDRRQETQYF. CDR3 in DNA: TGTGCCAGCAGTAGATGGGACAGAAGGCAAGAGACCCAGTACTTC.

The chain joins TRBV19 to TRBJ1-5; TRBD1 matches at 10 bases. J gave up 7 bases and V 7 bases, and 7 bases lay outside the gene matches. This CDR3 contains 14 residues. Germline values: CDR1 LNHDA, CDR2 SQIVND (reference sequence). CDR3 bases: TGTGCCAGTACCCCGGGACAGGGGAACCAGCCCCAGCATTTT. This encodes CASTPGQGNQPQHF.

Written as DNA, the CDR3 is TGCGCCAGCAGCCAACGGTTAGGCAGGGGGCACGTTGAGCAGTTCTTC. Amino acids: CASSQRLGRGHVEQFF. The chain employs TRBV4-1 and TRBJ2-1; 8 bases align to TRBD1. Trimming at V came to 2 bases and at J to 9 bases, leaving 12 bases not matched to a gene. The CDR3 is 16 residues long. The germline gives CDR1 MGHRA, CDR2 YSYEKL.

In its sample, this clone was seen a few times. CDR3 sequence: CASSSTGYAGTEAFF. The CDR3 DNA reads TGTGCCAGCAGTTCGACAGGGTATGCTGGCACTGAAGCTTTCTTT. The gene calls are TRBV27 and TRBJ1-1; 7 bases align to TRBD1. Unmatched junction bases numbered 9, after V lost 4 bases and J lost 4 bases. The CDR3 is 15 residues long. CDR1 is MNHEY and CDR2 is SMNVEV in the germline V gene (reference sequence).

V gene TRBV7-9 combines with J gene TRBJ2-1; D gene uncertain. V was cut by 5 bases and J by 8 bases, with 7 bases left in between. The CDR3 has 11 amino acids. Germline CDR1 SEHNR, CDR2 FQNEAQ (reference sequence). CDR3 residues: CASSPLDEQFF. The CDR3 bases are TGTGCCAGCAGCCCCCTAGATGAGCAGTTCTTC.

The J gene is TRBJ2-7, the V gene TRBV4-1; 7 bases are shared with TRBD2. The ends lost 4 bases at V and 2 bases at J; junction bases unmatched: 5. Germline assignment: CDR1 MGHRA and CDR2 YSYEKL. The CDR3 spans 14 residues. CDR3 coding DNA: TGCGCCAGCAGCCCATCTAGCGGAACCTACGAGCAGTACTTC. Residues: CASSPSSGTYEQYF.

The chain couples TRBV5-4 to TRBJ2-6; perhaps TRBD2 as D (5 bases). Germline V CDR1 and CDR2: SGHNT, YYREEE (reference sequence). Trimming cost V 8 bases and J 0 bases, with 9 bases left between them. The CDR3 spans 14 residues. CDR3 in DNA: TGTGCCAGTCAGGAGGCCTCTGGGGCCAACGTCCTGACTTTC. Its protein product is CASQEASGANVLTF.

The chain combines TRBV19 with TRBJ2-3; 9 bases line up with TRBD1. V shed 2 bases and J 4 bases; nucleotides not matched to a gene: 7. The CDR3 is 16 amino acids. Per germline, CDR1 LNHDA and CDR2 SQIVND (reference sequence). In DNA form, the CDR3 reads TGTGCCAGTAGTATACAGGACAGGGGAGACCCAGATACGCAGTATTTT. Translating gives CASSIQDRGDPDTQYF.

The chain combines TRBV6-5 with TRBJ1-1, with a possible D match to TRBD1 (5 bases). Germline CDR1 reads MNHEY; CDR2 reads SVGAGI. Between the trimmed V and J ends, which lost 6 bases and 1 base, there was a span of 12 bases. This CDR3 is 14 amino acids long. The DNA for the CDR3 is TGTGCCAGCAGGCCTATGGGGGGGAACACTGAAGCTTTCTTT. It encodes CASRPMGGNTEAFF.

The rearrangement uses TRBV11-1 and TRBJ2-3; 7 bases are a match to TRBD2. J lost 0 bases, V lost 5 bases, and 11 bases had no gene match. The CDR3 runs to 17 residues. CDR1 SGHAT and CDR2 FQDESV come from the germline V gene (reference sequence). This chain's CDR3 is CASSPSGGGWSTDTQYF. The DNA for the CDR3 is TGTGCCAGCAGCCCCTCGGGCGGGGGTTGGAGCACAGATACGCAGTATTTT.

This chain connects TRBV6-6 to TRBJ2-7; TRBD1 aligns across 10 bases. The germline gives CDR1 MNHNY, CDR2 SVGAGI (reference sequence). The CDR3 spans 14 residues. V shed 4 bases, J shed 2 bases, and the junction held 2 bases outside the gene matches. CDR3 bases: TGTGCCAGCAGTTTCGACAGGGGGCCCTACGAGCAGTACTTC. Protein sequence: CASSFDRGPYEQYF.

The chain is built from TRBV4-3 and TRBJ2-5, with 12 bases matching TRBD1. CDR1 LGHNA and CDR2 YSLEER come from the germline V gene. This CDR3 is built from 18 residues. The J segment lost 5 bases and the V segment lost 3 bases, leaving 13 bases of the junction unmatched. The CDR3 DNA follows: TGCGCCAGCAGCCAGGCCGGGACAGGGGGCTATGGAGGCGAGACCCAGTACTTC. Its translation: CASSQAGTGGYGGETQYF.

The V and J genes are TRBV19 and TRBJ1-1; perhaps TRBD1 as D (6 bases). V lost 2 bases and J lost 3, with 13 bases in between. The CDR3 contains 15 residues. CDR1 is LNHDA, CDR2 SQIVND, per germline (reference sequence). The CDR3 here is CASSIMGRGDTEAFF. The CDR3 DNA sequence: TGTGCCAGTAGTATAATGGGCAGGGGTGACACTGAAGCTTTCTTT.

This clone was detected a few times. The CDR3 sequence is CASSLEVGGPLYEQFF. CDR3 coding DNA: TGTGCCAGCAGCTTAGAGGTGGGAGGGCCTTTATATGAGCAGTTCTTC. This chain links TRBV7-9 with TRBJ2-1; 7 bases align to TRBD2. Looked up from germline, CDR1 is SEHNR and CDR2 is FQNEAQ (reference sequence). V lost 1 base and J lost 8; bases outside the gene matches: 11. The CDR3 extends over 16 amino acids. The full variable domain, rest sourced from reference TRBV7-9 and TRBJ2-1, is DTGVSQNPRHKITKRGQNVTFRCDPISEHNRLYWYRQTLGQGPEFLTYFQNEAQLEKSRLLSDRFSAERPKGSFSTLEIQRTEQGDSAMYLCASSLEVGGPLYEQFFGPGTRLTVL.

This chain uses TRBV6-1 with TRBJ2-3, with D possibly matching TRBD1 (7 bases). Deletions cut 8 bases from V and 2 bases from J, with 11 bases between. CDR1 and CDR2 from the germline V gene are MNHNS and SASEGT. The CDR3 is 13 residues long. CDR3 DNA: TGTGCCAGCGCCAGGGGGGTCACAGATACGCAGTATTTT. Its translation: CASARGVTDTQYF.

The rearrangement links TRBV6-1 to TRBJ1-2; TRBD1 agrees at 9 bases. Germline lookup yields CDR1 MNHNS and CDR2 SASEGT. With V trimmed by 0 bases and J by 3 bases, 11 bases remained unmatched. This CDR3 is 18 amino acids long. The DNA of the CDR3 is TGTGCCAGCAGTGAAGCAGGACAGGGGTTAGCACGGGACTATGGCTACACCTTC. Its protein product is CASSEAGQGLARDYGYTF.

This rearrangement joins TRBV5-4 to TRBJ1-1; D gene ambiguous. Germline CDR1 SGHNT, CDR2 YYREEE (reference sequence). CDR3 size: 12 residues. Trimming took 4 bases from V and 1 from J, leaving 5 bases between them. CDR3: CASSHKNTEAFF. Here the CDR3 DNA reads TGTGCCAGCAGCCACAAGAACACTGAAGCTTTCTTT.

V and J are TRBV11-3 and TRBJ1-1; the D gene is possibly TRBD1 (5 bases). V gave up 1 base and J gave up 11 bases, with 14 bases separating them. The CDR3 totals 13 residues. Germline V gives CDR1 SGHNT, CDR2 YENEEA. CDR3 in amino acids: CASSLVGGAEAFF. The CDR3 nucleotides are TGTGCCAGCAGCTTAGTGGGTGGGGCGGAGGCTTTCTTT.

J is TRBJ2-7 and V is TRBV5-1, with 8 bases fitting TRBD1. In germline, CDR1 is SGHRS, CDR2 YFSETQ. Germline trimming cut 3 bases from V and 4 bases from J; bases unmatched to any gene: 6. The CDR3 sequence is 14 residues long. Here the CDR3 DNA reads TGCGCCAGCAGCTCATCAGGGGGCCCTTACGAGCAGTACTTC. Residues: CASSSSGGPYEQYF. Drawing the rest from reference TRBV5-1 and TRBJ2-7, the complete variable domain is KAGVTQTPRYLIKTRGQQVTLSCSPISGHRSVSWYQQTPGQGLQFLFEYFSETQRNKGNFPGRFSGRQFSNSRSEMNVSTLELGDSALYLCASSSSGGPYEQYFGPGTRLTVT.

This sequence joins TRBV4-3 and TRBJ2-3; 8 positions agree with TRBD2. The CDR3 contains 14 residues. The germline CDR1 and CDR2 sequences are LGHNA and YSLEER. Trimming took 4 bases from V and 9 from J; bases not matched to a gene: 9. CDR3: CASSRTQLADTQYF. For the CDR3, the DNA is TGCGCCAGCAGCCGAACCCAACTAGCGGACACGCAGTATTTT.

The chain recombines TRBV7-2 with TRBJ2-2, with a possible D match to TRBD2 (5 bases). CDR1 is SGHTA and CDR2 is FQGNSA in the germline V gene. The CDR3 is 13 amino acids. V was shortened by 0 bases and J by 8 bases, with 7 bases between the two germline ends. CDR3 in amino acids: CASSLAGEGELFF. The CDR3 coding sequence is TGTGCCAGCAGCTTAGCCGGGGAGGGGGAGCTGTTTTTT.

V usage is TRBV5-4 and J usage is TRBJ2-3; 13 positions match TRBD2. Trimming took 3 bases from V and 6 from J; bases not matched to a gene: 10. Germline V gene data show CDR1 as SGHNT and CDR2 as YYREEE (reference sequence). The CDR3 sequence is 17 residues long. The CDR3 coding sequence is TGTGCCAGCAGCTCCCCGACTAGCGGGGGGCTCGGGGATACGCAGTATTTT. Residues: CASSSPTSGGLGDTQYF.

The V call is TRBV18, the J call TRBJ1-2; D unresolved. Germline values: CDR1 KGHSH, CDR2 LQKENI. This CDR3 spans 14 amino acids. Trimming removed 6 bases from V and 1 base from J, with 12 bases in between. In DNA form, the CDR3 reads TGTGCCAGCTCCCCATGGGAGGGTAACTATGGCTACACCTTC. Its translation: CASSPWEGNYGYTF.

The V call is TRBV27, the J call TRBJ2-7; possible D gene TRBD2, 6 bases. Trimming stripped 5 bases from V and 4 bases from J, with 12 bases between. Germline CDR1 reads MNHEY; CDR2 reads SMNVEV (reference sequence). The CDR3 covers 13 residues. The CDR3, as DNA: TGTGCCAGCAGTAGCGGGTTAATTTACGAGCAGTACTTC. Translation gives CASSSGLIYEQYF.

The chain recombines TRBV28 with TRBJ2-5; D remains ambiguous. The CDR3 consists of 15 residues. CDR1 is MDHEN and CDR2 is SYDVKM in the germline V gene. V lost 3 bases and J 5 bases, leaving 16 bases between the germline ends. The DNA of the CDR3 is TGTGCCAGCAGTTTTCAAGGAATCAAGAGGGAGACCCAGTACTTC. Translation: CASSFQGIKRETQYF.

The J gene is TRBJ2-1, the V gene TRBV28; D perhaps matches TRBD2 (5 bases). Per germline, CDR1 MDHEN and CDR2 SYDVKM. The CDR3 loop spans 14 amino acids. The V and J ends lost 6 bases and 2 bases respectively, with 11 bases between them. CDR3 residues: CASSLLGAYNEQFF. CDR3 sequence (DNA): TGTGCCAGCAGCCTACTGGGAGCCTACAATGAGCAGTTCTTC.

The genes are TRBV11-3 and TRBJ2-4; maybe TRBD2 (5 bases). The V and J ends lost 3 bases and 8 bases respectively, with 11 bases between them. The CDR3 length is 13 residues. Germline V CDR1 and CDR2: SGHNT, YENEEA. The CDR3 loop is CASSLDNGDIQYF. DNA of the CDR3: TGTGCCAGCAGCTTGGATAACGGGGACATTCAGTACTTC.

V usage is TRBV7-8 and J usage is TRBJ1-1; 7 nucleotides agree with TRBD1. The ends lost 5 bases at V and 0 bases at J; junction bases unmatched: 9. This CDR3 contains 16 residues. Germline V gene data show CDR1 as SGHVS and CDR2 as FQNEAQ. As DNA, the CDR3 is TGTGCCAGCAGCGTTAAAGACAGGGAACTGAACACTGAAGCTTTCTTT. This sequence encodes CASSVKDRELNTEAFF.

The chain recombines TRBV11-2 with TRBJ2-1, with TRBD1 matching over 8 bases. J lost 12 bases, V lost 0 bases, and 4 bases had no gene match. Germline CDR1 SGHAT, CDR2 FQNNGV. The CDR3 sequence is 13 residues long. The CDR3 nucleotides read TGTGCCAGCAGCTTAGATCAGGGGACAGGGCAGTTCTTC. It translates to CASSLDQGTGQFF.

This clone was picked up one time. In DNA form, the CDR3 reads TGCGCCAGCAGGCGGGGAGGAGATTCACCCCTCCACTTT. Residues: CASRRGGDSPLHF. The chain employs TRBV4-1 and TRBJ1-6; no clear D gene. Trimming shortened V by 6 bases and J by 8 bases, and 11 bases separated the two germline ends. Germline V gene lookup returns CDR1 MGHRA and CDR2 YSYEKL. The CDR3 contains 13 residues.